These T cell receptor beta chains were read from a single sample in a study of blood T cell repertoires in COVID-19. Some clones are missing from TCRdb's copy, which holds only in-frame ones; the method was immunoSEQ multiplex PCR. The table records roughly 100,000 clones, approximately 84% of them present only once. Sequencing was done on a sample of peripheral blood. The receptors come from a human donor in a cohort sampled during active COVID-19. CDR3s include the opening cysteine and the closing phenylalanine or tryptophan. D genes are given only for firm matches. For some rows the clone size is stated as once, few or many, or as a class when expanded; others skip it.

D,V,J,size,length,CDR3,DNA
.,TRBV4-2,TRBJ2-1,.,17,CASSQEMAGAVGAEQFF,TGTGCCAGCAGCCAAGAGATGGCAGGGGCGGTTGGGGCCGAGCAGTTCTTC
.,TRBV3-1/TRBV3-2,TRBJ2-1,.,16,CASSQRSSREVNEQFF,TGTGCCAGCAGCCAACGGAGTAGCAGGGAGGTCAATGAGCAGTTCTTC
TRBD1,TRBV7-2,TRBJ2-5,once,15,CASSLSGTVEETQYF,TGTGCCAGCAGCTTATCCGGGACAGTGGAGGAGACCCAGTACTTC
TRBD2,TRBV27,TRBJ2-1,.,12,CASSLGGTEQFF,TGTGCCAGCAGTTTGGGAGGGACGGAGCAGTTCTTC
TRBD1,TRBV3-1/TRBV3-2,TRBJ1-2,.,15,CASSQPGQGMDGYTF,TGTGCCAGCAGCCAACCGGGACAGGGCATGGATGGCTACACCTTC
.,TRBV7-9,TRBJ1-1,.,16,CASSTRRTAKGTEAFF,TGTGCCAGCAGCACCAGACGGACCGCCAAGGGGACTGAAGCTTTCTTT
TRBD1,TRBV6-1,TRBJ2-7,.,15,CASSEEAGGIYEQYF,TGTGCCAGCAGTGAAGAGGCAGGGGGCATCTACGAGCAGTACTTC
.,TRBV6-1,TRBJ2-2,.,16,CASSEATGTNTGELFF,TGTGCCAGCAGTGAAGCGACAGGCACGAACACCGGGGAGCTGTTTTTT
TRBD1,TRBV2,TRBJ1-4,.,13,CASSGTGNEKLFF,TGTGCCAGCAGCGGGACAGGAAATGAAAAACTGTTTTTT
.,TRBV9,TRBJ2-7,.,12,CASSLAGSEQYF,TGTGCCAGCAGCCTGGCGGGCAGCGAGCAGTACTTC
TRBD1,TRBV10-3,TRBJ1-2,.,14,CAIGQSGGDYGYTF,TGTGCCATCGGGCAATCAGGGGGCGACTATGGCTACACCTTC
.,TRBV7-8,TRBJ2-2,.,15,CASSLPGTNTGELFF,TGTGCCAGCAGCTTACCGGGAACAAACACCGGGGAGCTGTTTTTT
.,TRBV24-1,TRBJ2-1,.,14,CATSDPSSYNEQFF,TGTGCCACCAGTGATCCCAGCTCCTACAATGAGCAGTTCTTC
.,TRBV10-3,TRBJ1-2,.,15,CAITESGGTKDGYTF,TGTGCCATCACTGAATCGGGGGGGACTAAGGATGGCTACACCTTC
.,TRBV5-1,TRBJ2-7,.,14,CASSLEYGNGEQYF,TGCGCCAGCAGCTTGGAATACGGGAACGGCGAGCAGTACTTC
.,TRBV2,TRBJ2-1,.,16,CASSESQDRSYNEQFF,TGTGCCAGCAGCGAATCACAGGATCGGTCCTACAATGAGCAGTTCTTC
TRBD2,TRBV27,TRBJ2-3,.,14,CASSGRGFADTQYF,TGTGCCAGCAGTGGGCGGGGGTTCGCAGATACGCAGTATTTT
.,TRBV29-1,TRBJ1-2,.,13,CSVEEGAGYGYTF,TGCAGCGTTGAAGAAGGGGCTGGGTATGGCTACACCTTC
TRBD1,TRBV25-1,TRBJ2-5,.,14,CASEDGQDRRTQYF,TGTGCCAGCGAAGACGGACAGGACCGTAGGACCCAGTACTTC
.,TRBV5-6,TRBJ2-7,.,14,CASSLAQDRPEQYF,TGTGCCAGCAGCTTGGCCCAGGATCGCCCCGAGCAGTACTTC
.,TRBV7-8,TRBJ2-7,few,15,CASSLDPVTGYEQYF,TGTGCCAGCAGCTTAGACCCCGTCACAGGATACGAGCAGTACTTC
TRBD2,TRBV3-1/TRBV3-2,TRBJ2-1,once,15,CASSRLAGGYNEQFF,TGTGCCAGCAGCCGACTAGCGGGAGGGTACAATGAGCAGTTCTTC
.,TRBV5-6,TRBJ1-6,few,16,CASSLLADSYNSPLHF,TGTGCCAGCAGCTTGCTGGCAGACTCCTATAATTCACCCCTCCACTTT
TRBD1,TRBV28,TRBJ2-5,.,12,CASLQGTETQYF,TGTGCCAGCTTACAGGGGACGGAGACCCAGTACTTC
.,TRBV21-1,TRBJ1-2,.,14,CARPQGRGLDGYTF,TGTGCCAGGCCCCAGGGCAGGGGTTTGGATGGCTACACCTTC
TRBD2,TRBV2,TRBJ2-7,.,13,CASRANGGRGQYF,TGTGCCAGCAGAGCCAACGGTGGGAGGGGTCAGTACTTC
.,TRBV3-1/TRBV3-2,TRBJ1-6,.,18,CASSPPSGGAGYNSPLHF,TGTGCCAGCAGCCCGCCCTCCGGTGGGGCGGGATATAATTCACCCCTCCACTTT
.,TRBV28,TRBJ1-6,.,17,CASSLAPVDSLNSPLHF,TGTGCCAGCAGTTTAGCGCCTGTTGACAGCTTGAATTCACCCCTCCACTTT
.,TRBV14,TRBJ2-2,.,15,CASSQVHRDTGELFF,TGTGCCAGCAGCCAAGTCCACCGGGACACCGGGGAGCTGTTTTTT
.,TRBV9,TRBJ1-2,.,14,CASSVSTGVLGYTF,TGTGCCAGCAGCGTTTCGACAGGAGTATTGGGCTACACCTTC
TRBD1,TRBV2,TRBJ2-2,.,16,CASTGTGGASTGELFF,TGTGCCAGCACCGGGACAGGGGGCGCGAGCACCGGGGAGCTGTTTTTT
.,TRBV14,TRBJ2-7,.,16,CASSPMGAPLIGEQYF,TGTGCCAGCAGCCCGATGGGGGCCCCCCTTATTGGCGAGCAGTACTTC
TRBD1,TRBV29-1,TRBJ2-1,.,16,CSVERGGTGSYNEQFF,TGCAGCGTTGAGAGAGGCGGGACAGGGTCTTACAATGAGCAGTTCTTC
.,TRBV6-6,TRBJ2-7,.,12,CASSMTGAEQYF,TGTGCCAGCAGTATGACAGGAGCCGAGCAGTACTTC
TRBD1,TRBV28,TRBJ1-2,.,16,CASTPPQGIHHGGYTF,TGTGCCAGCACCCCCCCACAGGGGATTCACCATGGTGGCTACACCTTC
TRBD1,TRBV5-4,TRBJ2-5,few,16,CASSRTGLDLPETQYF,TGTGCCAGCAGCCGGACAGGGCTGGACCTCCCAGAGACCCAGTACTTC
.,TRBV19,TRBJ2-7,.,15,CASSMGQTSSYEQYF,TGTGCCAGTAGTATGGGACAAACAAGCTCCTACGAGCAGTACTTC
TRBD1,TRBV12-3/TRBV12-4,TRBJ2-1,.,12,CASSFGRDRVFF,TGTGCCAGCAGTTTCGGTCGGGACAGGGTTTTCTTC
TRBD2,TRBV19,TRBJ2-7,.,14,CASSKGLAPYEQYF,TGTGCCAGTAGTAAGGGACTAGCGCCCTACGAGCAGTACTTC
.,TRBV20-1,TRBJ2-1,.,10,CSAVRNEQFF,TGCAGTGCTGTGCGAAATGAGCAGTTCTTC
TRBD1,TRBV7-3,TRBJ2-3,.,15,CASSPDRAWTDTQYF,TGTGCCAGCAGCCCCGACAGGGCTTGGACAGATACGCAGTATTTT
.,TRBV7-9,TRBJ1-1,.,15,CASNPILGANTEAFF,TGTGCCAGCAACCCTATACTGGGGGCGAACACTGAAGCTTTCTTT
.,TRBV11-2,TRBJ2-2,.,14,CASGRRGNTGELFF,TGTGCCAGCGGCCGGCGGGGCAACACCGGGGAGCTGTTTTTT
.,TRBV5-6,TRBJ2-7,.,15,CASSFIGLARYEQYF,TGTGCCAGCAGCTTCATAGGTCTAGCGCGATACGAGCAGTACTTC
.,TRBV5-1,TRBJ1-4,.,14,CASSLDSANEKLFF,TGCGCCAGCAGCCTGGACAGTGCCAATGAAAAACTGTTTTTT
TRBD2,TRBV7-6,TRBJ2-5,few,15,CASSLAGTSGETQYF,TGTGCCAGCAGCTTAGCGGGCACTAGCGGAGAGACCCAGTACTTC
TRBD1,TRBV14,TRBJ2-2,.,16,CASSQYEQGYTGELFF,TGTGCCAGCAGCCAATACGAACAGGGGTACACCGGGGAGCTGTTTTTT
.,TRBV29-1,TRBJ1-1,.,13,CSVIGVGNTEAFF,TGCAGCGTTATCGGGGTTGGGAACACTGAAGCTTTCTTT
TRBD2,TRBV3-1/TRBV3-2,TRBJ2-2,many,17,CASSQGTSGRSTGELFF,TGTGCCAGCAGCCAAGGCACTAGCGGGAGGTCCACCGGGGAGCTGTTTTTT
TRBD2,TRBV2,TRBJ2-4,.,17,CARRLAGVRHGKNIQYF,TGTGCCAGGCGACTAGCGGGAGTACGGCACGGCAAAAACATTCAGTACTTC
.,TRBV28,TRBJ2-7,few,14,CASSLTGDLYEQYF,TGTGCCAGCAGTTTGACAGGTGACCTCTACGAGCAGTACTTC
.,TRBV7-9,TRBJ2-7,.,15,CASSLGGRSGYEQYF,TGTGCCAGCAGCTTAGGGGGGAGGTCGGGCTACGAGCAGTACTTC
TRBD2,TRBV9,TRBJ2-3,.,15,CASSVDGRATDTQYF,TGTGCCAGCAGCGTAGACGGGAGGGCCACAGATACGCAGTATTTT
TRBD2,TRBV19,TRBJ2-1,.,17,CASSTPGTSGMINEQFF,TGTGCCAGTAGTACCCCCGGGACTAGCGGGATGATCAATGAGCAGTTCTTC
.,TRBV30,TRBJ2-3,.,12,CAWSVTADTQYF,TGTGCCTGGAGTGTTACGGCAGATACGCAGTATTTT
.,TRBV7-2,TRBJ1-5,.,15,CASSLVGGSNQPQHF,TGTGCCAGCAGCTTAGTGGGGGGTAGCAATCAGCCCCAGCATTTT
TRBD1,TRBV2,TRBJ2-7,.,15,CASSEDGSGGYEQYF,TGTGCCAGCAGTGAAGATGGGTCAGGGGGCTACGAGCAGTACTTC
.,TRBV11-1,TRBJ2-7,few,15,CASSLRLDVSYEQYF,TGTGCCAGCAGCCTGCGGCTAGACGTCTCCTACGAGCAGTACTTC
.,TRBV11-2,TRBJ1-2,.,15,CASSLDRGFNYGYTF,TGTGCCAGCAGCTTAGACAGGGGATTTAACTATGGCTACACCTTC
.,TRBV28,TRBJ1-2,.,14,CASSLWSERYGYTF,TGTGCCAGCAGTTTATGGTCGGAGAGATATGGCTACACCTTC